This TCR beta chain is drawn from a study of OX40 agonist ivuxolimab in advanced cancers. General study results and limits: On average, a greater number of expanded clones characterised CD8+ T cells relative to CD4+. Near-lowest levels of clonal expansion characterized partial responders at 0.1-3.0 mg/kg.

About this clone itself: Its antigen is undetermined.

Germline-derived CDR1 and CDR2 are MGHRA and YSYEKL. The CDR3 runs to 16 residues. Between the trimmed V and J ends, which lost 1 base and 3 bases, there was a span of 13 bases. This table comes from immunoSEQ multiplex PCR, and its TCRdb copy is limited to in-frame clones, with some not included. Counted here are 86,000 or so clones, roughly 92% occurring once; the ten biggest clones make up around 2.8%. The input for sequencing was CD4+ or CD8+ T cells sorted from blood, taken in a trial of the OX40 agonist ivuxolimab. The rearrangement uses TRBV4-1 and TRBJ2-1, with a tentative D call TRBD1 (5 bases). The sequence was collected from an adult with an advanced solid tumor such as melanoma, head and neck, liver or kidney cancer. CDR3 sequence: CASSQVDILIYNEQFF. The CDR3 DNA is TGCGCCAGCAGCCAAGTGGACATTCTCATCTACAATGAGCAGTTCTTC.